This TCR beta chain was recorded in a study of blood T cell repertoires in COVID-19. The CDR3 extends over 16 amino acids. Trimming removed 5 bases from V and 1 base from J, with 17 bases in between. Germline CDR1 SGHTA, CDR2 FQGNSA. TCRdb's table, derived via immunoSEQ multiplex PCR, lists solely in-frame clones and lacks some. The profile covers 250,000 to 350,000 clones, with roughly 87% appearing a single time and about 8.9% taken by the ten largest. The chain combines TRBV7-2 with TRBJ1-2; D not certain. This TCR came from a young woman who had recovered from COVID-19. The source material was PBMCs or T cells enriched from blood (not recorded which). This CDR3 is CASSQPLQSLNYGYTF. As DNA, the CDR3 is TGTGCCAGCAGCCAACCCCTACAGAGCCTTAACTATGGCTACACCTTC. The variable domain in full, with the rest retrieved from reference TRBV7-2 and TRBJ1-2, is GAGVSQSPSNKVTEKGKDVELRCDPISGHTALYWYRQSLGQGLEFLIYFQGNSAPDKSGLPSDRFSAERTGGSVSTLTIQRTQQEDSAVYLCASSQPLQSLNYGYTFGSGTRLTVV.